This T cell receptor (beta chain) is from a study of T cells in Graves' hyperthyroidism and ophthalmopathy. Overall study findings and caveats: Most clonotypes that expanded in the thyroid above 0.001 also showed up in blood.

At least ten counts were recorded for this clonotype. Its antigen is undetermined. Amplification of TCR beta CDR3 regions was performed using RNA transcripts as template. The HTBI primer set was used in a first-round RT-PCR of the TCR CDR3. TCRdb fed the multiplex PCR reads into MiXCR, producing one record per CDR3 protein. The table has about 580,000 distinct CDR3 sequences, 11% to 15% seen once. Diagnostic decisions used clinical symptoms, serum thyroxine and TRAb, thyroid ultrasound and orbital computed tomography. The TCR sequence derives from a woman between 25 and 40 years old with Graves' hyperthyroidism that later progressed to Graves' ophthalmopathy. Sequencing was performed on blood.

The CDR3, as DNA: TGTGCCAGCAGCTTACAGGGGGCTAATGAAAAACTGTTTTTT. Translated, it gives CASSLQGANEKLFF. The V gene is TRBV11-2, the J gene TRBJ1-4; 7 positions agree with TRBD1. This CDR3 contains 14 residues. V gave up 2 bases and J gave up 3 bases; unmatched junction bases: 0. Germline values: CDR1 SGHAT, CDR2 FQNNGV.